The present T cell receptor (beta chain) was sequenced within a study of neoadjuvant anti-PD-1 for oral cavity cancer. Turning to the study itself: Patients without progression received a fourth nivolumab dose around day 43, then surgical resection on days 50-56.

The data were produced by immunoSEQ multiplex PCR, yet TCRdb's version contains in-frame clones alone and is incomplete. This table has around 12,000 clones, about 63% appearing once. Stage II-IVA oral cavity squamous cell carcinoma was new and untreated by systemic or radiation therapy. The patients had HPV-negative, locally advanced oral cavity squamous cell carcinoma. The ends were cut back, 0 bases at V and 5 bases at J, with 11 bases in the middle. Germline lookup yields CDR1 LNHNV and CDR2 YYDKDF (reference sequence). CDR3 length equals 15 residues. Sequenced material: PBMCs, taken before nivolumab (anti-PD-1) treatment. The gene calls are TRBV15 and TRBJ1-5; the D gene is possibly TRBD1 (5 bases). This clonotype was sampled from a person between 40 and 85 years old with oral cavity squamous cell carcinoma. CDR3 nucleotide sequence: TGTGCCACCAGCAGAGATAGGGTAGGGGATCAGCCCCAGCATTTT. Amino acids: CATSRDRVGDQPQHF.